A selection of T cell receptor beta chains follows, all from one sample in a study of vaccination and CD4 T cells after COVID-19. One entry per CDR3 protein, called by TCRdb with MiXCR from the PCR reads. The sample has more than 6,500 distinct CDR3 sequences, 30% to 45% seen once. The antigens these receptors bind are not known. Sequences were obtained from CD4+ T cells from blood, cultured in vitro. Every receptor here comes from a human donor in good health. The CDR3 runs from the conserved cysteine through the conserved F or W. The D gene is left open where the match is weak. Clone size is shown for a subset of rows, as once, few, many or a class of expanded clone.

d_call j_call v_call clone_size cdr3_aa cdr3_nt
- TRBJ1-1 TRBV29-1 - CSVDNSAFF TGCAGCGTCGACAACAGCGCTTTCTTT
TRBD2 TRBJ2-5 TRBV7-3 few CASSVRGGTLVETQYF TGTGCCAGCAGCGTTCGGGGGGGGACGTTGGTGGAGACCCAGTACTTC
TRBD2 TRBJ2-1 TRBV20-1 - CSASSGEALSSNEQFF TGCAGTGCTAGCAGCGGGGAAGCCCTGAGTAGTAATGAGCAGTTCTTC
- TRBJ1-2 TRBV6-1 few CASMGFLNYGYTF TGTGCCAGCATGGGATTCCTAAACTATGGCTACACCTTC
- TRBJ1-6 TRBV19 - CASRPRDGEGSPLHF TGTGCCAGTAGGCCCCGGGACGGGGAAGGTTCACCCCTCCACTTT
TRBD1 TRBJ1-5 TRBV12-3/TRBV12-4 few CASSFTGGNQPQHF TGTGCCAGCAGTTTTACAGGGGGCAATCAGCCCCAGCATTTT
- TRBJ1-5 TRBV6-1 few CASVRIHRVEGNQPQHF TGTGCCAGCGTCCGTATTCACAGGGTAGAAGGCAATCAGCCCCAGCATTTT
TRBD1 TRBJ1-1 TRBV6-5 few CASSYRGNTEAFF TGTGCCAGCAGCTACAGGGGGAACACTGAAGCTTTCTTT
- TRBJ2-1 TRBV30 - CAWSDALYNEQFF TGTGCCTGGAGTGACGCGCTTTACAATGAGCAGTTCTTC
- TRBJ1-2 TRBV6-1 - CASTRLTGIAGYTF TGTGCCAGCACCCGGTTAACAGGCATCGCCGGCTACACCTTC
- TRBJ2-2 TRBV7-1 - CASSSRQAGELFF TGTGCCAGCAGCTCTAGACAGGCCGGGGAGCTGTTTTTT
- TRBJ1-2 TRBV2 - CASNGEYGGYTF TGTGCCAGCAACGGAGAATATGGTGGCTACACCTTC
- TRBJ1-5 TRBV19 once CASSIGKGLGDNQPQHF TGTGCCAGTAGTATAGGTAAGGGTTTAGGTGACAATCAGCCCCAGCATTTT
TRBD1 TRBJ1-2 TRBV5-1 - CASSGGTGRIEGYTF TGCGCCAGCAGCGGTGGGACAGGGCGCATTGAAGGCTACACCTTC
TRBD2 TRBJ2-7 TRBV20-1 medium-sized CSARLAGGLYEQYF TGCAGTGCTAGACTAGCGGGGGGATTATACGAGCAGTACTTC
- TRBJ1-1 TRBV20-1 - CSATPFEGRTEAFF TGCAGTGCTACTCCATTTGAGGGCCGCACTGAAGCTTTCTTT
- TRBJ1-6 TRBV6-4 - CASSRIGRLNSPLHF TGTGCCAGCAGTAGAATCGGACGGCTAAATTCACCCCTCCACTTT
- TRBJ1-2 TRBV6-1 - CASAGNYGYTF TGTGCCAGCGCGGGTAACTATGGCTACACCTTC
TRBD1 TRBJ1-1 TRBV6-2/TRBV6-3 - CASSSGGEAFF TGTGCCAGCAGTTCAGGGGGAGAAGCTTTCTTT
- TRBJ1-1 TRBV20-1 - CSANGKGTAFF TGCAGTGCTAACGGTAAAGGAACGGCTTTCTTT
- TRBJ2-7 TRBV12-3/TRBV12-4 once CASSYYDEQYF TGTGCCAGCAGTTACTATGACGAGCAGTACTTC
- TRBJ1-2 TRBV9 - CASSAGTDTNYGYTF TGTGCCAGCAGCGCCGGGACGGATACTAACTATGGCTACACCTTC
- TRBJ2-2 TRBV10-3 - CAIQGTQNTGELFF TGTGCCATCCAGGGGACCCAAAACACCGGGGAGCTGTTTTTT
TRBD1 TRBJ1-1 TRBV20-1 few CSASAQGAMVTEAFF TGCAGTGCTAGTGCCCAGGGGGCGATGGTCACTGAAGCTTTCTTT
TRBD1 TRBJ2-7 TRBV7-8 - CASSLETGGGYEQYF TGTGCCAGCAGCTTAGAGACAGGGGGCGGGTACGAGCAGTACTTC
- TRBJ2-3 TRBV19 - CASSRQPGLTDTQYF TGTGCCAGTAGTAGGCAGCCAGGGTTGACAGATACGCAGTATTTT
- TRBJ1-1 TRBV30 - CAWSEGLTFTEAFF TGTGCCTGGAGTGAAGGTTTAACCTTCACTGAAGCTTTCTTT
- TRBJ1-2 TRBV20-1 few CSARDQGGVGYTF TGCAGTGCTAGAGACCAAGGGGGGGTGGGCTACACCTTC
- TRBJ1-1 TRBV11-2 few CASSLDQGMNTEAFF TGTGCCAGCAGCTTAGATCAGGGGATGAACACTGAAGCTTTCTTT
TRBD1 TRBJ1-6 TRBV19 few CASSTRQGAYSPLHF TGTGCCAGTAGTACGAGACAGGGGGCATATTCACCCCTCCACTTT
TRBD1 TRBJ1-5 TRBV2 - CASSEQGGSNQPQHF TGTGCCAGCAGTGAACAGGGGGGTAGCAATCAGCCCCAGCATTTT
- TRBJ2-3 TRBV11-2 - CASSWGSPDTQYF TGTGCCAGCAGCTGGGGGTCTCCAGATACGCAGTATTTT
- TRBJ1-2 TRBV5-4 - CASSSDGTNGYTF TGTGCCAGCAGCTCCGACGGGACCAATGGCTACACCTTC
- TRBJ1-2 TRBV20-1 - CSGSPENYGYTF TGCAGTGGCAGTCCTGAAAACTATGGCTACACCTTC
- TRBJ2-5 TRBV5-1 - CASSQQVEETQYF TGCGCCAGCAGCCAACAGGTTGAAGAGACCCAGTACTTC
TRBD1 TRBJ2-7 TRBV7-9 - CASSLVTGVDEQYF TGTGCCAGCAGCTTAGTGACAGGGGTCGACGAGCAGTACTTC
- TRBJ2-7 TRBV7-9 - CASSEQGNSYEQYF TGTGCCAGCAGCGAACAGGGTAATAGCTACGAGCAGTACTTC
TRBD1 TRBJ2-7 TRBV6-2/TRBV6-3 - CASSWDRGGYEQYF TGTGCCAGCAGTTGGGACAGGGGGGGCTACGAGCAGTACTTC
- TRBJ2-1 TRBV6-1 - CASSESKDNEQFF TGTGCCAGCAGTGAATCCAAAGACAATGAGCAGTTCTTC
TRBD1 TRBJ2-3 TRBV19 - CASSPDRDTQYF TGTGCCAGTAGTCCGGACAGGGATACGCAGTATTTT
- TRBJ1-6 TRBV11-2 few CASSLDPTDSPLHF TGTGCCAGCAGCTTAGACCCCACCGATTCACCCCTCCACTTT
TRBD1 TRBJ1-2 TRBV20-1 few CSASWTGGYKVGYTF TGCAGTGCTAGTTGGACAGGGGGATACAAGGTTGGCTACACCTTC
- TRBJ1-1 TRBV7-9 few CASSLGGINTEAFF TGTGCCAGCAGCTTGGGGGGAATTAACACTGAAGCTTTCTTT
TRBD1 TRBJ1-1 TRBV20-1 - CSASRALTGGRWTEAFF TGCAGTGCTAGTAGGGCATTGACAGGGGGCCGGTGGACTGAAGCTTTCTTT
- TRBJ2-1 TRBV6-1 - CASRAGHTNEQFF TGTGCCAGCAGGGCAGGGCATACGAATGAGCAGTTCTTC
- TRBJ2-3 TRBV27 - CASSLLGAPDTQYF TGTGCCAGCAGCCTCTTAGGAGCTCCAGATACGCAGTATTTT